A selection of T cell receptor beta chains follows, all from one sample in a study of shared clonotypes between healthy human individuals. Sequencing was performed with immunoSEQ multiplex PCR; in TCRdb, only in-frame clones are kept and a portion is missing. The profile shows some 2 million clones, about 95% of them singletons. The sequenced sample was naive CD8+ T cells sorted from blood. These receptors all stem from a man between 18 and 35 years old in good health. Each CDR3 is given with its conserved first and last residue. The D gene is left open where the match is weak. Not every row has a clone size; where given, it reads once, few, many or a size class.

j_gene: TRBJ2-7
v_gene: TRBV5-4
abundance: -
d_gene: TRBD2
CDR3nt: TGTGCCAGCAGCGGGGGGGGACTAGCGGGAGTAGACGAGCAGTACTTC
CDR3aa: CASSGGGLAGVDEQYF

j_gene: TRBJ2-1
v_gene: TRBV5-4
abundance: -
d_gene: -
CDR3nt: TGTGCCAGCAGCCACGAGAACAGGGAAGGTGAGCAGTTCTTC
CDR3aa: CASSHENREGEQFF

j_gene: TRBJ2-1
v_gene: TRBV5-1
abundance: -
d_gene: TRBD2
CDR3nt: TGCGCCAGTAACACCGGGACTAGCGGGAGTGAGCAGTTCTTC
CDR3aa: CASNTGTSGSEQFF

j_gene: TRBJ2-7
v_gene: TRBV27
abundance: -
d_gene: TRBD1
CDR3nt: TGTGCCAGCAGTAGGGACAGCCTTCCCTACGAGCAGTACTTC
CDR3aa: CASSRDSLPYEQYF

j_gene: TRBJ2-1
v_gene: TRBV4-1
abundance: -
d_gene: -
CDR3nt: TGCGCCAGCAGCCAAGTTACAGGCCGGGGAGAGCAGTTCTTC
CDR3aa: CASSQVTGRGEQFF

j_gene: TRBJ1-1
v_gene: TRBV19
abundance: -
d_gene: TRBD1
CDR3nt: TGTGCCAGTACCTTAGGGGGCGAATGGACTGAAGCTTTCTTT
CDR3aa: CASTLGGEWTEAFF

j_gene: TRBJ2-1
v_gene: TRBV7-9
abundance: -
d_gene: -
CDR3nt: TGTGCCAGCAGCTTAGCTGAGGGGCCAAAGTTGAATGAGCAGTTCTTC
CDR3aa: CASSLAEGPKLNEQFF

j_gene: TRBJ1-1
v_gene: TRBV6-5
abundance: -
d_gene: -
CDR3nt: TGTGCCAGCATGGTGGTCGGGCAGGGCGGCACTGAAGCTTTCTTT
CDR3aa: CASMVVGQGGTEAFF

j_gene: TRBJ1-2
v_gene: TRBV11-2
abundance: -
d_gene: TRBD1
CDR3nt: TGTGCCAGCAGCTTAGGGACAGGCTATGGCTACACCTTC
CDR3aa: CASSLGTGYGYTF

j_gene: TRBJ2-1
v_gene: TRBV4-3
abundance: once
d_gene: -
CDR3nt: TGCGCCAGCAGCCAAGACCCCGGGACCTCGGATGAGCAGTTCTTC
CDR3aa: CASSQDPGTSDEQFF

j_gene: TRBJ2-5
v_gene: TRBV5-6
abundance: -
d_gene: -
CDR3nt: TGTGCCAGCAGCTCCACAGGGTCGTTAGAGACCCAGTACTTC
CDR3aa: CASSSTGSLETQYF

j_gene: TRBJ1-1
v_gene: TRBV6-5
abundance: -
d_gene: TRBD1
CDR3nt: TGTGCCAGCAGTTATCGCGAGGGGGCGAGGACTGAAGCTTTCTTT
CDR3aa: CASSYREGARTEAFF

j_gene: TRBJ2-7
v_gene: TRBV5-4
abundance: -
d_gene: -
CDR3nt: TGTGCCAGCAGCTTGCGGGAGAGCTACGAGCAGTACTTC
CDR3aa: CASSLRESYEQYF

j_gene: TRBJ2-5
v_gene: TRBV28
abundance: -
d_gene: -
CDR3nt: TGTGCCAGCAGTTTGACAGGATTGGGGGAGACCCAGTACTTC
CDR3aa: CASSLTGLGETQYF

j_gene: TRBJ2-7
v_gene: TRBV11-2
abundance: -
d_gene: TRBD1
CDR3nt: TGTGCCAGCAGCTTAGATCGGGGGACAGGTTACGAGCAGTACTTC
CDR3aa: CASSLDRGTGYEQYF

j_gene: TRBJ2-3
v_gene: TRBV7-9
abundance: -
d_gene: TRBD1
CDR3nt: TGTGCCAGCAGCTTTCCGACAGGGGGCAGAGATACGCAGTATTTT
CDR3aa: CASSFPTGGRDTQYF

j_gene: TRBJ2-3
v_gene: TRBV9
abundance: -
d_gene: -
CDR3nt: TGTGCCAGCAGCGTATGGTCAGCGATCACAGATACGCAGTATTTT
CDR3aa: CASSVWSAITDTQYF

j_gene: TRBJ2-1
v_gene: TRBV7-3
abundance: -
d_gene: -
CDR3nt: TGTGCCAGCAGCTTAACCCCTTACAATGAGCAGTTCTTC
CDR3aa: CASSLTPYNEQFF

j_gene: TRBJ1-1
v_gene: TRBV4-1
abundance: -
d_gene: -
CDR3nt: TGCGCCAGCAGCCCAGTCCCCCGCAGGGTCTCTGAAGCTTTCTTT
CDR3aa: CASSPVPRRVSEAFF

j_gene: TRBJ1-1
v_gene: TRBV4-1
abundance: -
d_gene: -
CDR3nt: TGCGCCAGCAGCTCGAAGGGGGGCGTTTGGACTGAAGCTTTCTTT
CDR3aa: CASSSKGGVWTEAFF

j_gene: TRBJ1-2
v_gene: TRBV4-3
abundance: -
d_gene: -
CDR3nt: TGCGCCAGCAGCCAAGATGTAGAGGGGGGCTATGGCTACACCTTC
CDR3aa: CASSQDVEGGYGYTF

j_gene: TRBJ1-2
v_gene: TRBV5-4
abundance: -
d_gene: -
CDR3nt: TGTGCCAGCAGCAACGAAGGTTCCCATGGCTACACCTTC
CDR3aa: CASSNEGSHGYTF

j_gene: TRBJ2-5
v_gene: TRBV6-1
abundance: once
d_gene: -
CDR3nt: TGTGCCTCCAGAAGGGGAGAGACCCAGTACTTC
CDR3aa: CASRRGETQYF

j_gene: TRBJ1-3
v_gene: TRBV29-1
abundance: -
d_gene: -
CDR3nt: TGCAGCGTTGAGGGGTGGGAACCCCACTCTGGAAACACCATATATTTT
CDR3aa: CSVEGWEPHSGNTIYF

j_gene: TRBJ1-5
v_gene: TRBV23-1
abundance: once
d_gene: -
CDR3nt: TGCGCCAGCAGTCAACCGGGAAACAGGGACCAGCCCCAGCATTTT
CDR3aa: CASSQPGNRDQPQHF

j_gene: TRBJ1-5
v_gene: TRBV6-1
abundance: -
d_gene: -
CDR3nt: TGTGCCAGCAGCGGGGGACGGTATAGCAATCAGCCCCAGCATTTT
CDR3aa: CASSGGRYSNQPQHF

j_gene: TRBJ2-7
v_gene: TRBV5-6
abundance: few
d_gene: TRBD1
CDR3nt: TGTGCCAGCAGCTTGGCCGGGACAGGGGCCTACGAGCAGTACTTC
CDR3aa: CASSLAGTGAYEQYF

j_gene: TRBJ2-7
v_gene: TRBV5-1
abundance: -
d_gene: -
CDR3nt: TGCGCCAGCAGCTGGGGTAGCAACGAGCAGTACTTC
CDR3aa: CASSWGSNEQYF

j_gene: TRBJ2-7
v_gene: TRBV4-1
abundance: -
d_gene: -
CDR3nt: TGCGCCAGCAGCGCAGGTCCAGCCTACGAGCAGTACTTC
CDR3aa: CASSAGPAYEQYF

j_gene: TRBJ2-2
v_gene: TRBV9
abundance: -
d_gene: -
CDR3nt: TGTGCCAGCAGCGTAGTTCCCGGGGAGCTGTTTTTT
CDR3aa: CASSVVPGELFF

j_gene: TRBJ2-1
v_gene: TRBV9
abundance: -
d_gene: TRBD2
CDR3nt: TGTGCCAGCAGCGGGACTAGCGGGGGGTACTACAATGAGCAGTTCTTC
CDR3aa: CASSGTSGGYYNEQFF

j_gene: TRBJ2-1
v_gene: TRBV7-9
abundance: -
d_gene: TRBD2
CDR3nt: TGTGCCAGCAGCTTAGGACTAGCGGGGCCCTACGATGAGCAGTTCTTC
CDR3aa: CASSLGLAGPYDEQFF

j_gene: TRBJ1-2
v_gene: TRBV6-1
abundance: -
d_gene: TRBD1
CDR3nt: TGTGCCAGCAGTGAAGCAGGGACAGAATATGGCTACACCTTC
CDR3aa: CASSEAGTEYGYTF

j_gene: TRBJ2-7
v_gene: TRBV7-9
abundance: -
d_gene: TRBD1
CDR3nt: TGTGCCAGCAGCCAACCGCCGGGACAGGGTCACGAGCAGTACTTC
CDR3aa: CASSQPPGQGHEQYF

j_gene: TRBJ2-1
v_gene: TRBV15
abundance: -
d_gene: TRBD1
CDR3nt: TGTGCCACCAGCGATGACAGGGGGGACAATGAGCAGTTCTTC
CDR3aa: CATSDDRGDNEQFF

j_gene: TRBJ2-1
v_gene: TRBV7-8
abundance: -
d_gene: TRBD2
CDR3nt: TGTGCCAGCAGCCCGCTTAGCGGGAGGGCGGGGGATGAGCAGTTCTTC
CDR3aa: CASSPLSGRAGDEQFF

j_gene: TRBJ2-3
v_gene: TRBV30
abundance: -
d_gene: TRBD2
CDR3nt: TGTGCCGTGGGGACTAGCGGAAGGTACGATACGCAGTATTTT
CDR3aa: CAVGTSGRYDTQYF

j_gene: TRBJ2-3
v_gene: TRBV11-3
abundance: -
d_gene: -
CDR3nt: TGTGCCAGCAGCTTATTTGTCGGAGATACGCAGTATTTT
CDR3aa: CASSLFVGDTQYF

j_gene: TRBJ1-5
v_gene: TRBV27
abundance: once
d_gene: TRBD1
CDR3nt: TGTGCCAGCAGTCCGACAGGGGTCATTCAGCCCCAGCATTTT
CDR3aa: CASSPTGVIQPQHF

j_gene: TRBJ2-7
v_gene: TRBV6-5
abundance: -
d_gene: -
CDR3nt: TGTGCCAGCAGCCCCGCAGGGTTGGGGGAGCAGTACTTC
CDR3aa: CASSPAGLGEQYF

j_gene: TRBJ1-3
v_gene: TRBV4-1
abundance: -
d_gene: TRBD1
CDR3nt: TGCGCCAGCAGCCCGGCCGACAGGGCTGGAAACACCATATATTTT
CDR3aa: CASSPADRAGNTIYF

j_gene: TRBJ1-2
v_gene: TRBV4-1
abundance: -
d_gene: TRBD1
CDR3nt: TGCGCCAGCAGCCTGACAGGGGACTATGGCTACACCTTC
CDR3aa: CASSLTGDYGYTF

j_gene: TRBJ2-5
v_gene: TRBV19
abundance: -
d_gene: TRBD2
CDR3nt: TGTGCCAGTAGTCCCCGGACTAGCGGGGGGGAAGAGACCCAGTACTTC
CDR3aa: CASSPRTSGGEETQYF

j_gene: TRBJ2-7
v_gene: TRBV6-5
abundance: once
d_gene: -
CDR3nt: TGTGCCAGCAGTCCCGAGGCAGGCGGGTACGAGCAGTACTTC
CDR3aa: CASSPEAGGYEQYF

j_gene: TRBJ2-5
v_gene: TRBV5-1
abundance: -
d_gene: -
CDR3nt: TGCGCCAGCAGCTTGGGGCTAGCTTGGGAAGAGACCCGGTACTTC
CDR3aa: CASSLGLAWEETRYF

j_gene: TRBJ1-6
v_gene: TRBV5-4
abundance: few
d_gene: TRBD1
CDR3nt: TGTGCCAGCAGCTCTACCGGGACAGGGAGTTCACCCCTCCACTTT
CDR3aa: CASSSTGTGSSPLHF

j_gene: TRBJ1-5
v_gene: TRBV18
abundance: once
d_gene: -
CDR3nt: TGTGCCAGCTCACCAAGTTCAGTCTATAGCAATCAGCCCCAGCATTTT
CDR3aa: CASSPSSVYSNQPQHF

j_gene: TRBJ2-2
v_gene: TRBV28
abundance: once
d_gene: TRBD2
CDR3nt: TGTGCCAGCAGTTCCGACTGGCGGGGGGCGAACACCGGGGAGCTGTTTTTT
CDR3aa: CASSSDWRGANTGELFF

j_gene: TRBJ2-2
v_gene: TRBV4-1
abundance: -
d_gene: -
CDR3nt: TGCGCCAGCAGCCCCGGGAACACCGGGGAGCTGTTTTTT
CDR3aa: CASSPGNTGELFF

j_gene: TRBJ1-5
v_gene: TRBV4-3
abundance: -
d_gene: -
CDR3nt: TGCGCCAGCAGCCAAGTTTTTTATCCAAATCAGCCCCAGCATTTT
CDR3aa: CASSQVFYPNQPQHF

j_gene: TRBJ2-7
v_gene: TRBV15
abundance: -
d_gene: -
CDR3nt: TGTGCCACCAGCAGAGACGGGGACGGCTCCGGCTCCTACGAGCAGTACTTC
CDR3aa: CATSRDGDGSGSYEQYF